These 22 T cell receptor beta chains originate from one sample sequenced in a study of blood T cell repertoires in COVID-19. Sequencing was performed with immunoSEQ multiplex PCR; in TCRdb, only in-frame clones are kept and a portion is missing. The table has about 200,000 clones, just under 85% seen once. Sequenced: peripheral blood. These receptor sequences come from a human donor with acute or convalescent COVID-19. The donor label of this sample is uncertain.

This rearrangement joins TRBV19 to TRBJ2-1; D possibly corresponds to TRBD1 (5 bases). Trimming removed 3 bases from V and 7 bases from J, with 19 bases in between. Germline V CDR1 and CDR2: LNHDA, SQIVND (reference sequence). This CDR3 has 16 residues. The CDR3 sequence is CASSIVGSGSQNEQFF. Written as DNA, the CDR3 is TGTGCCAGTAGTATCGTCGGTTCAGGGTCCCAAAATGAGCAGTTCTTC.

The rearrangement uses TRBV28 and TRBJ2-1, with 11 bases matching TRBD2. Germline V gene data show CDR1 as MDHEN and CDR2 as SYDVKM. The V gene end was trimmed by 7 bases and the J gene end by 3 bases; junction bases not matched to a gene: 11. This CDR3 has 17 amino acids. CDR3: CASKASGGSLGYNEQFF. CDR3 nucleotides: TGTGCCAGCAAGGCTAGCGGGGGGTCTTTGGGCTACAATGAGCAGTTCTTC.

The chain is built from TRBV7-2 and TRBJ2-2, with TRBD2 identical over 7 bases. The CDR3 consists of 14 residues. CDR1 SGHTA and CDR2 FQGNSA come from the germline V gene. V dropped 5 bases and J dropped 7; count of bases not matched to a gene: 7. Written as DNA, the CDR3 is TGTGCCAGCAGCCCCGGGACTACGATCGGGGAGCTGTTTTTT. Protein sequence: CASSPGTTIGELFF.

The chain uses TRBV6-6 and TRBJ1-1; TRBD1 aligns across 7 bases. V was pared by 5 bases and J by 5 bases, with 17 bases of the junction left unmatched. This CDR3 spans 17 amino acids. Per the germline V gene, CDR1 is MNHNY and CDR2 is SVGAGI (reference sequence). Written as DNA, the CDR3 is TGTGCCAGCAGTCCCCAAATACATACAGGGGCAGGAACTGAAGCTTTCTTT. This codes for CASSPQIHTGAGTEAFF.

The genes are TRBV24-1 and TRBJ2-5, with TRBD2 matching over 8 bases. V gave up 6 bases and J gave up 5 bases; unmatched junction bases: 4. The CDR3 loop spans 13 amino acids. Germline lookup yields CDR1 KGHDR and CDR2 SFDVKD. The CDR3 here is CATSTSGRETQYF. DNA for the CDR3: TGTGCCACCAGTACTAGCGGTCGGGAGACCCAGTACTTC.

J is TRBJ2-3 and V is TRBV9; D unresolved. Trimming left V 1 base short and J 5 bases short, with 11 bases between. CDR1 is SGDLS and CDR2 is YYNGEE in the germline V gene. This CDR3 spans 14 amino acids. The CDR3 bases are TGTGCCAGCAGCGTAAGTAGTCCGGGAGATACGCAGTATTTT. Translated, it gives CASSVSSPGDTQYF.

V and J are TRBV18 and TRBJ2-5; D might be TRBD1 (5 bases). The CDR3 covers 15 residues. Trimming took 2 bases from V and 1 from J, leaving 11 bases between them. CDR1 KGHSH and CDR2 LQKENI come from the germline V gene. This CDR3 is CASSPNPRAQETQYF. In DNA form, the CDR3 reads TGTGCCAGCTCACCAAACCCCAGGGCCCAAGAGACCCAGTACTTC. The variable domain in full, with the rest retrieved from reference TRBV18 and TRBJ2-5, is NAGVMQNPRHLVRRRGQEARLRCSPMKGHSHVYWYRQLPEEGLKFMVYLQKENIIDESGMPKERFSAEFPKEGPSILRIQQVVRGDSAAYFCASSPNPRAQETQYFGPGTRLLVL.

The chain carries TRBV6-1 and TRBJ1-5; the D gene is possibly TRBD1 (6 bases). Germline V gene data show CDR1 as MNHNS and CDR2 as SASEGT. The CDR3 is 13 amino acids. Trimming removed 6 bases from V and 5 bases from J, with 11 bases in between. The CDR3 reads CASRATGDQPQHF. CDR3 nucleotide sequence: TGTGCCAGCAGAGCGACAGGTGATCAGCCCCAGCATTTT.

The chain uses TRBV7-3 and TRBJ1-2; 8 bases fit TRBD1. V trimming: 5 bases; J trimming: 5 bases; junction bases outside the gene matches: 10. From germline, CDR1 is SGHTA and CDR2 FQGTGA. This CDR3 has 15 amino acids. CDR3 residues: CASSPGPGGYYGYTF. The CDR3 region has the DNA TGTGCCAGCAGCCCAGGGCCAGGGGGCTATTATGGCTACACCTTC.

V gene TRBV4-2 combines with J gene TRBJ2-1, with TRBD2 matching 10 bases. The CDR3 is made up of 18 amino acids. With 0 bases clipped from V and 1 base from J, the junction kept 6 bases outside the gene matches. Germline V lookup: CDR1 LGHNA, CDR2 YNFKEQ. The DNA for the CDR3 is TGTGCCAGCAGCCAAGATAGGGCTAGCGGGAGTTCCTACAATGAGCAGTTCTTC. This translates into CASSQDRASGSSYNEQFF.

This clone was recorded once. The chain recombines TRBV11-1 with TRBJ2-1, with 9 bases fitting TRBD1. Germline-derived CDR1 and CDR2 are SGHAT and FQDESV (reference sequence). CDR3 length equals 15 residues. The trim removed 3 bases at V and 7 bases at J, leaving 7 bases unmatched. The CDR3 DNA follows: TGTGCCAGCAGCTTGGGACAGGGATTTACAAATGAGCAGTTCTTC. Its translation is CASSLGQGFTNEQFF. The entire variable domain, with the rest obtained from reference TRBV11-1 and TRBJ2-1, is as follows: EAEVAQSPRYKITEKSQAVAFWCDPISGHATLYWYRQILGQGPELLVQFQDESVVDDSQLPKDRFSAERLKGVDSTLKIQPAELGDSAMYLCASSLGQGFTNEQFFGPGTRLTVL.

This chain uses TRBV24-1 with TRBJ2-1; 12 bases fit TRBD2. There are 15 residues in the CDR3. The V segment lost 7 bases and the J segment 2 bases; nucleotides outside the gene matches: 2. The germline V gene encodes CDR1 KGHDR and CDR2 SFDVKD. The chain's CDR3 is CATRPSGRAYNEQFF. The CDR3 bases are TGTGCCACCAGACCTAGCGGGAGGGCCTACAATGAGCAGTTCTTC.

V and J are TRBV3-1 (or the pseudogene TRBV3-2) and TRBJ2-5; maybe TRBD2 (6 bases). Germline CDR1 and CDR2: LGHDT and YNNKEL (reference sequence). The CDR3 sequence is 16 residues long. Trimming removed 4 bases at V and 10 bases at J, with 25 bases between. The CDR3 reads CASSPSRGAGSSIQYF. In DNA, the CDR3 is TGTGCCAGCAGCCCCAGCCGAGGAGCGGGTTCTTCGATCCAGTACTTC.

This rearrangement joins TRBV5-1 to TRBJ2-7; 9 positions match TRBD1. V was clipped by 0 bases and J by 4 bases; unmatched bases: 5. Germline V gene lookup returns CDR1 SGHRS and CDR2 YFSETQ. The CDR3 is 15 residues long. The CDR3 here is CASSLVGQGRYEQYF. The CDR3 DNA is TGCGCCAGCAGCTTGGTGGGACAGGGAAGGTACGAGCAGTACTTC.

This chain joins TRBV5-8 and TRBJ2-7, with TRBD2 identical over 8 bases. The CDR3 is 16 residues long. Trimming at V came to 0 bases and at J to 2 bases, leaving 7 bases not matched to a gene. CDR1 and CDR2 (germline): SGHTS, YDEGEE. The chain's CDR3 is CASSLASGSSAYEQYF. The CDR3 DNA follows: TGTGCCAGCAGCTTGGCGAGCGGGAGTAGCGCCTACGAGCAGTACTTC.

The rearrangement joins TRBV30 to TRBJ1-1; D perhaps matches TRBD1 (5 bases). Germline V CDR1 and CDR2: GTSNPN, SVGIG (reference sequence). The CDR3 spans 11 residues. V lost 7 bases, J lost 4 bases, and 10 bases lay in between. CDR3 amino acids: CAFIGATEAFF. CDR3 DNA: TGTGCCTTCATAGGGGCCACTGAAGCTTTCTTT.

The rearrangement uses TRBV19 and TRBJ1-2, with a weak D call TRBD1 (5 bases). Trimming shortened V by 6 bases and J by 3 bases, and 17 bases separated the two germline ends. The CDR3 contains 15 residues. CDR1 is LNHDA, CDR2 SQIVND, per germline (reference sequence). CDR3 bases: TGTGCCAGTAGCCGCCCAAGGGGCTCCGACTATGGCTACACCTTC. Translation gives CASSRPRGSDYGYTF.

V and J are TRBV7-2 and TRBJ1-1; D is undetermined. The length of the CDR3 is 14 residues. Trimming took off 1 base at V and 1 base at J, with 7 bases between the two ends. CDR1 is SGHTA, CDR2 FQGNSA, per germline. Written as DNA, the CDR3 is TGTGCCAGCAGCTTAGTACTTCCGAACACTGAAGCTTTCTTT. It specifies CASSLVLPNTEAFF.

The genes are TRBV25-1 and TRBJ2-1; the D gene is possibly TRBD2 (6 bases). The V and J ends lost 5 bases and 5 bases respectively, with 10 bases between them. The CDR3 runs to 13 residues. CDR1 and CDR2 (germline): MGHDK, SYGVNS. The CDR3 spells CASSSRTNNEQFF. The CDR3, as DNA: TGTGCCAGCAGTTCCCGGACTAACAATGAGCAGTTCTTC.

CDR3 region: CATTGFPADTQYF. DNA of the CDR3: TGTGCCACCACAGGGTTCCCAGCAGATACGCAGTATTTT. The genes are TRBV27 and TRBJ2-3, with D perhaps matching TRBD1 (6 bases). The CDR3 has 13 residues. Germline V CDR1 and CDR2: MNHEY, SMNVEV (reference sequence). V gave up 10 bases and J gave up 4 bases, with 15 bases separating them.

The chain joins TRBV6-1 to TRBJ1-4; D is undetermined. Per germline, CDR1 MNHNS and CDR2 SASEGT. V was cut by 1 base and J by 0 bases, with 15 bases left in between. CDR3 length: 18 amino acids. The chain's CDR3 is CASSEGDKRVSTNEKLFF. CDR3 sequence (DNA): TGTGCCAGCAGTGAAGGAGACAAGAGGGTTTCAACTAATGAAAAACTGTTTTTT.

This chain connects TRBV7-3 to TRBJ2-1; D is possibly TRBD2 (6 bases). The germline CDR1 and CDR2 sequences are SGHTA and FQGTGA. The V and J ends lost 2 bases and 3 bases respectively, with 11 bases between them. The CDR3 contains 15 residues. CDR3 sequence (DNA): TGTGCCAGCAGCTTATCCGGGAGAGGCTACAATGAGCAGTTCTTC. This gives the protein CASSLSGRGYNEQFF.